A single sample gave rise to the 18 T cell receptor beta chains below, sequenced in a study of T cell responses to AZD1222 COVID-19 vaccine (dated by TCRdb to about 2021). The label giving this sample's time point can be read as: baseline before first vaccination. The method was the immunoSEQ multiplex PCR assay. TCRdb holds this immuneACCESS table with in-frame rearrangements only. Some clones are missing; in checked studies, unresolved V genes explain under half, and the rest has no known cause. This sample is represented by about 79,000 clones; around 81% of them were singletons. The biggest ten clones account for less than 25% of the sample. The sample consisted of peripheral blood, taken on day 0 of AZD1222 vaccination. The source is an adult in good health.

This chain uses TRBV30 with TRBJ1-2, with 8 positions matching TRBD1. The length of the CDR3 is 13 residues. V was clipped by 5 bases and J by 2 bases; unmatched bases: 4. CDR1 is GTSNPN and CDR2 is SVGIG in the germline V gene (reference sequence). The chain's CDR3 is CAWGDRQNYGYTF. Written as DNA, the CDR3 is TGTGCCTGGGGGGACAGGCAAAACTATGGCTACACCTTC.

This clone turned up a few times. The rearrangement joins TRBV29-1 to TRBJ1-1; D gene unclear. This CDR3 comprises 13 residues. V lost 2 bases, J lost 0 bases, and 7 bases lay in between. Germline V gene data show CDR1 as SQVTM and CDR2 as ANQGSEA. This CDR3 reads CSVETALNTEAFF. In nucleotides, the CDR3 is TGCAGCGTTGAAACGGCGTTGAACACTGAAGCTTTCTTT. Full variable domain (missing parts from reference TRBV29-1 and TRBJ1-1): SAVISQKPSRDICQRGTSLTIQCQVDSQVTMMFWYRQQPGQSLTLIATANQGSEATYESGFVIDKFPISRPNLTFSTLTVSNMSPEDSSIYLCSVETALNTEAFFGQGTRLTVV.

The chain uses TRBV6-1 and TRBJ1-1, with D perhaps matching TRBD1 (5 bases). Trimming took off 3 bases at V and 10 bases at J, with 21 bases between the two ends. CDR1 is MNHNS and CDR2 is SASEGT in the germline V gene. There are 15 residues in the CDR3. Here the CDR3 DNA reads TGTGCCAGCAGTGACGGTAGGACACCGGGTTCGGGAGCTTTCTTT. This encodes CASSDGRTPGSGAFF.

The chain recombines TRBV6-5 with TRBJ1-3, with D perhaps matching TRBD1 (5 bases). The CDR3 contains 15 residues. The germline V and J ends were trimmed by 6 bases and 8 bases, with 20 bases remaining between them. In germline, CDR1 is MNHEY, CDR2 SVGAGI. CDR3 sequence (DNA): TGTGCCAGCAGGGAGACGGCTAATGCGGGGCACACCATATATTTT. Translating it yields CASRETANAGHTIYF.

This chain connects TRBV6-2 or TRBV6-3 to TRBJ1-5; D perhaps matches TRBD1 (6 bases). The CDR3 runs 15 residues. CDR1 is MNHEY, CDR2 SVGEGT, per germline. V lost 2 bases and J 3 bases, leaving 11 bases between the germline ends. The CDR3 bases are TGTGCCAGCAGTTACACAGGGATCCTCAATCAGCCCCAGCATTTT. Amino acid sequence: CASSYTGILNQPQHF.

The V call is TRBV27, the J call TRBJ1-1, with TRBD1 as a possible D gene (5 bases). The CDR3 length is 16 residues. Germline-derived CDR1 and CDR2 are MNHEY and SMNVEV (reference sequence). The ends were cut back, 4 bases at V and 0 bases at J, with 15 bases in the middle. CDR3 nucleotide sequence: TGTGCCAGCAGTTCCGGCCGCCGGGGCATGAACACTGAAGCTTTCTTT. This translates into CASSSGRRGMNTEAFF.

The chain couples TRBV19 to TRBJ1-2; perhaps TRBD1 as D (6 bases). CDR1 is LNHDA, CDR2 SQIVND, per germline (reference sequence). This CDR3 is built from 16 residues. V lost 3 bases and J lost 1, with 15 bases in between. The CDR3 nucleotides are TGTGCCAGTAGTATTGCGGGGGGCGCCCGTAACTATGGCTACACCTTC. Protein sequence: CASSIAGGARNYGYTF.

The chain joins TRBV18 to TRBJ2-1; no firm D call. The CDR3 is 16 amino acids. Per the germline V gene, CDR1 is KGHSH and CDR2 is LQKENI. Trimming left V 1 base short and J 0 bases short, with 10 bases between. CDR3 loop: CASSPQERSSYNEQFF. The CDR3 nucleotides are TGTGCCAGCTCACCACAGGAGCGAAGCTCCTACAATGAGCAGTTCTTC.

In its sample, this clone was seen a few times. The V and J genes are TRBV10-1 and TRBJ2-2, with no clear D. The V gene lost 6 bases and the J gene lost 1 base, with 9 bases spanning the gap. The CDR3 totals 14 residues. CDR1 and CDR2 (germline): WNHNN, SYGVQD (reference sequence). The CDR3 here is CASSLDGNTGELFF. CDR3 bases: TGCGCCAGCAGCCTCGACGGGAACACCGGGGAGCTGTTTTTT.

V gene TRBV28 combines with J gene TRBJ2-7; TRBD2 aligns across 13 bases. The ends lost 6 bases at V and 3 bases at J; junction bases unmatched: 5. Per the germline V gene, CDR1 is MDHEN and CDR2 is SYDVKM. This CDR3 spans 15 amino acids. The CDR3: CASSSGTSGDYEQYF. The CDR3 region has the DNA TGTGCCAGCAGCTCGGGGACTAGCGGGGACTACGAGCAGTACTTC.

The J gene is TRBJ2-4, the V gene TRBV11-3; perhaps TRBD2 as D (5 bases). This CDR3 contains 15 residues. Germline-derived CDR1 and CDR2 are SGHNT and YENEEA. V was clipped by 5 bases and J by 2 bases, with 13 bases between them. The CDR3 region has the DNA TGTGCCAGCAGCGCGGACTGGGATCCCAAAAACATTCAGTACTTC. Its translation is CASSADWDPKNIQYF.

V gene TRBV6-5 combines with J gene TRBJ1-4; no clear D gene. Germline CDR1 is MNHEY and CDR2 is SVGAGI. V was trimmed by 5 bases and J by 6 bases, leaving 16 bases between them. This CDR3 region has 15 residues. For the CDR3, the DNA is TGTGCCAGCAGTCCCTTGGGAGGGTTGGATGAAAAACTGTTTTTT. Its protein is CASSPLGGLDEKLFF.

The genes are TRBV10-3 and TRBJ1-5; a weak D match, TRBD1 (5 bases). The CDR3 is made up of 14 amino acids. Trimming cost V 3 bases and J 2 bases, with 8 bases left between them. Per germline, CDR1 ENHRY and CDR2 SYGVKD. The CDR3 bases are TGTGCCATCAGTGACGGGGGGGGCAATCAGCCCCAGCATTTT. Amino acids: CAISDGGGNQPQHF.

This rearrangement joins TRBV6-1 to TRBJ2-1; 10 nucleotides line up with TRBD2. CDR3 length: 15 amino acids. From germline, CDR1 is MNHNS and CDR2 SASEGT. V lost 1 base, J lost 8 bases, and 5 bases stayed unmatched. CDR3 in DNA: TGTGCCAGCAGTGAAGTCCAGCGGGGGGGCGATGAGCAGTTCTTC. Residues: CASSEVQRGGDEQFF.

The chain carries TRBV11-3 and TRBJ2-3, with D maybe TRBD2 (6 bases). The CDR3 is 13 residues long. Germline-derived CDR1 and CDR2 are SGHNT and YENEEA. V lost 5 bases to trimming and J lost 8 bases, with 14 bases between them. The DNA of the CDR3 is TGTGCCAGCAGCGCGGGACTGGATGTTACGCAGTATTTT. Translation: CASSAGLDVTQYF.

This sequence joins TRBV30 and TRBJ1-3; D uncertain. Germline CDR1 GTSNPN, CDR2 SVGIG (reference sequence). Trimming cost V 4 bases and J 7 bases, with 17 bases left between them. The CDR3 totals 14 residues. CDR3 sequence (DNA): TGTGCCTGGACCCCCGGAATCCGGGCGAACACCATATATTTT. Protein product: CAWTPGIRANTIYF.

V is TRBV10-3 and J is TRBJ2-7; TRBD2 agrees at 11 bases. Germline V gene sequence: CDR1 ENHRY, CDR2 SYGVKD. The CDR3 is 14 residues long. V was pared by 4 bases and J by 1 base, with 0 bases of the junction left unmatched. The CDR3 region has the DNA TGTGCCATCAGTGTAGCGGGAGGGTCCTACGAGCAGTACTTC. It translates to CAISVAGGSYEQYF.

The V call is TRBV5-1, the J call TRBJ2-7; tentatively, D is TRBD2 (6 bases). CDR3 length equals 11 residues. The V gene's germline CDR1 is SGHRS and CDR2 YFSETQ. The ends were cut back, 5 bases at V and 6 bases at J, with 9 bases in the middle. In DNA form, the CDR3 reads TGCGCCAGCAGGGCGGGGTCCGAGCAGTACTTC. This sequence encodes CASRAGSEQYF.